This note documents a single TCR beta chain sequence. Amplified TCR beta CDR3 regions derived from RNA transcripts. First-round RT-PCR with HTBI primers amplified the TCR CDR3 region. TCRdb used MiXCR to reprocess the multiplex PCR reads, holding one entry per CDR3 protein. Of roughly 380,000 distinct CDR3 sequences listed, 18% are singletons. The data derive from a study of T cells in Graves' hyperthyroidism and ophthalmopathy. Looked up from germline, CDR1 is MDHEN and CDR2 is SYDVKM. This CDR3 contains 16 residues. The ends lost 6 bases at V and 3 bases at J; junction bases unmatched: 12. The gene calls are TRBV28 and TRBJ1-2; 8 nucleotides line up with TRBD1. Sequenced: blood. The sequence derives from a middle-aged woman with Graves' ophthalmopathy. The DNA for the CDR3 is TGTGCCAGCAGACAGCCCCGATCACAGGGGGACTATGGCTACACCTTC. Encoded protein: CASRQPRSQGDYGYTF.